The rows below give T cell receptor beta chains drawn from one sample of a study of vaccination effects on CD4 cells after COVID-19. Clones were read by immunoSEQ multiplex PCR, and TCRdb kept only the in-frame ones, dropping some. The sample has some 61,000 clones, less than 80% seen once. Their recognized antigens are unknown. Sequenced here: CD4+ T cells from PBMCs cultured with HCoV-OC43 spike peptides, sampled after COVID-19 vaccination. The receptor source for this set is a human donor who received a COVID-19 vaccine. Both conserved end residues are part of each CDR3. A D gene is named only where the DNA matches it firmly. Rows may omit the clone size; those that give it use once, few, many or a size class.

TGCGCCAGCAGCCAAGAAACAGGGACGATCATATATGGCTACACCTTC	CASSQETGTIIYGYTF	TRBV4-1	NA	TRBJ1-2	NA
TGCGCCAGCAGCCCTCAAGGGACAGGGATGACTGAAGCTTTCTTT	CASSPQGTGMTEAFF	TRBV5-1	TRBD1	TRBJ1-1	NA
TGTGCCAGCAGTTTTTCTATCACTGAAGCTTTCTTT	CASSFSITEAFF	TRBV12-3/TRBV12-4	NA	TRBJ1-1	NA
TGTGCCACCACCAACCTACGTAGCTCGAACACTGAAGCTTTCTTT	CATTNLRSSNTEAFF	TRBV15	NA	TRBJ1-1	NA
TGTGCCAGCAGTTTAACAGGGTTAAGGACCCAGTACTTC	CASSLTGLRTQYF	TRBV28	NA	TRBJ2-5	NA
TGTGCCAGCAGCCGGACAGGGAAGGGTCAGCCCCAGCATTTT	CASSRTGKGQPQHF	TRBV7-9	TRBD1	TRBJ1-5	few
TGTGCCACCAGTCCGGGACAGGGGGCGACTGGCTACACCTTC	CATSPGQGATGYTF	TRBV24-1	TRBD1	TRBJ1-2	NA
TGTGCCAGCAGCTTGGGTACAAGGTCAGGCTTCAACTATGGCTACACCTTC	CASSLGTRSGFNYGYTF	TRBV5-5	NA	TRBJ1-2	NA
TGTGCCAGCAGTGACCCTCAGGGGGGTTGGACAGAGACCCAGTACTTC	CASSDPQGGWTETQYF	TRBV6-1	NA	TRBJ2-5	NA
TGCGCCAGCAGCTTGGGCTCGACAGGGACCACTGAAGCTTTCTTT	CASSLGSTGTTEAFF	TRBV5-1	TRBD1	TRBJ1-1	NA
TGTGCTAGTGGTTTGGTTTTATCAGGAGGGGTGGAGACCCAGTACTTC	CASGLVLSGGVETQYF	TRBV12-5	NA	TRBJ2-5	NA